A single sample is the source of the 31 T cell receptor beta chains below, sequenced in a study of radiation and T cells in renal cell carcinoma. Indicated time point: blood 2 weeks post-SBRT. Treatment given: 15 Gy SBRT to primary tumor, nephrectomy 4 weeks later. Method: immunoSEQ multiplex PCR; TCRdb's copy keeps in-frame clones and lacks some. The sample lists more than 75,000 clones; about 86% were seen once. The sequencing used blood, collected from a patient whose treatment included radiotherapy and nephrectomy. Receptors were obtained from a woman aged 45-59 years with renal cell carcinoma.

The chain couples TRBV13 to TRBJ1-4; 9 positions match TRBD1. The V gene's germline CDR1 is PRHDT and CDR2 FYEKMQ (reference sequence). This CDR3 has 17 amino acids. After removal of 5 bases from V and 5 bases from J, the junction contained 12 bases not matched to a gene. This chain's CDR3 is CASSAGTGRLQNEKLFF. DNA for the CDR3: TGTGCCAGCAGCGCCGGGACAGGGCGATTACAAAATGAAAAACTGTTTTTT.

This chain uses TRBV19 with TRBJ2-3; TRBD2 matches at 12 bases. Germline V gene sequence: CDR1 LNHDA, CDR2 SQIVND (reference sequence). The CDR3 runs to 14 residues. Trimming took 3 bases from V and 5 from J; bases not matched to a gene: 0. CDR3 nucleotides: TGTGCCAGTAGTATGGGACTAGCGGGAGATACGCAGTATTTT. Its translation is CASSMGLAGDTQYF.

This clone has more than one count but fewer than ten. This sequence joins TRBV7-9 and TRBJ1-1; D ambiguous. Germline-derived CDR1 and CDR2 are SEHNR and FQNEAQ (reference sequence). Trimming removed 3 bases from V and 1 base from J, with 9 bases in between. The CDR3 spans 14 residues. CDR3 protein: CASSLNAGNTEAFF. Here the CDR3 DNA reads TGTGCCAGCAGCTTGAATGCTGGGAACACTGAAGCTTTCTTT.

The rearrangement uses TRBV5-4 and TRBJ2-3; 13 positions match TRBD2. Per germline, CDR1 SGHNT and CDR2 YYREEE (reference sequence). V lost 4 bases, J lost 6 bases, and 5 bases stayed unmatched. The CDR3 is 15 amino acids. CDR3 sequence reads: CASSLRTSGSDTQYF. The CDR3 coding sequence is TGTGCCAGCAGCCTGAGGACTAGCGGGAGTGATACGCAGTATTTT.

J is TRBJ2-2 and V is TRBV4-1; TRBD2 aligns across 8 bases. The CDR3 has 16 residues. The germline CDR1 and CDR2 sequences are MGHRA and YSYEKL. V gave up 4 bases and J gave up 13 bases; unmatched junction bases: 17. CDR3 bases: TGCGCCAGCAGCCTATTATGGGGGGATAGCGGGAAAGGGCTGTTTTTT. Encoded protein: CASSLLWGDSGKGLFF.

The chain couples TRBV7-2 to TRBJ1-5; 8 nucleotides line up with TRBD1. The trim removed 5 bases at V and 3 bases at J, leaving 9 bases unmatched. The CDR3 runs 16 residues. Germline CDR1 and CDR2: SGHTA and FQGNSA. Here the CDR3 reads CASSVEGRGLNQPQHF. Here the CDR3 DNA reads TGTGCCAGCAGCGTTGAGGGCAGGGGGCTCAATCAGCCCCAGCATTTT.

In its sample, this clone was seen once. The V and J genes are TRBV4-3 and TRBJ2-5; D gene uncertain. Germline assignment: CDR1 LGHNA and CDR2 YSLEER. V dropped 0 bases and J dropped 5 bases, with 10 bases sitting between them. The CDR3 is made up of 14 amino acids. The CDR3: CASSQDRSAETQYF. CDR3 in DNA: TGCGCCAGCAGCCAAGATCGATCAGCCGAGACCCAGTACTTC.

V is TRBV7-2 and J is TRBJ2-5; 9 bases agree with TRBD2. The germline gives CDR1 SGHTA, CDR2 FQGNSA. CDR3 size: 16 residues. Losses at the gene ends were 6 bases for V and 1 base for J; bases not matched to a gene: 9. The CDR3 protein is CASSIAGAVRQETQYF. The CDR3 bases are TGTGCCAGCAGTATAGCGGGGGCGGTCCGCCAAGAGACCCAGTACTTC.

The rearrangement uses TRBV4-3 and TRBJ2-5, with D perhaps TRBD2 (6 bases). Germline lookup yields CDR1 LGHNA and CDR2 YSLEER. This CDR3 is 14 amino acids long. Trimming left V 0 bases short and J 8 bases short, with 13 bases between. As DNA, the CDR3 is TGCGCCAGCAGCCAAGATCGGGGGATTCCTACCCAGTACTTC. Protein product: CASSQDRGIPTQYF.

CDR3 coding DNA: TGTGCCAGCAGCTGGAGACGACAGGGGACCTACGAGCAGTACTTC. Protein: CASSWRRQGTYEQYF. The chain is built from TRBV7-8 and TRBJ2-7, with 8 bases that match TRBD1. The CDR3 contains 15 residues. Germline V gene lookup returns CDR1 SGHVS and CDR2 FQNEAQ. Unmatched junction bases numbered 7, after V lost 4 bases and J lost 2 bases.

The chain is built from TRBV7-8 and TRBJ1-5; D not resolved. The V gene's germline CDR1 is SGHVS and CDR2 FQNEAQ. There are 13 residues in the CDR3. Trimming left V 1 base short and J 5 bases short, with 6 bases between. CDR3 protein: CASSLVGDQPQHF. The CDR3 DNA is TGTGCCAGCAGCTTAGTCGGGGATCAGCCCCAGCATTTT.

The rearrangement links TRBV5-1 to TRBJ2-7, with 10 positions matching TRBD2. Per germline, CDR1 SGHRS and CDR2 YFSETQ. Trimming took 0 bases from V and 3 from J; bases not matched to a gene: 6. The CDR3 sequence is 16 residues long. The CDR3 DNA is TGCGCCAGCAGCTTGGCCCCAGCGGGAGGGTTCTACGAGCAGTACTTC. Protein sequence: CASSLAPAGGFYEQYF.

This chain connects TRBV5-4 to TRBJ2-5; tentatively, D is TRBD1 (5 bases). This CDR3 has 14 amino acids. Germline loops: CDR1 SGHNT, CDR2 YYREEE (reference sequence). Trimming pared 4 bases from V and 0 bases from J, leaving 10 bases between. The CDR3 loop is CASSRKTDQETQYF. CDR3 DNA sequence: TGTGCCAGCAGCCGCAAGACAGACCAAGAGACCCAGTACTTC.

This chain links TRBV14 with TRBJ2-7; either TRBD1 or TRBD2 may fit D (5 bases each). V was shortened by 3 bases and J by 5 bases, with 26 bases between the two germline ends. The V gene's germline CDR1 is SGHDN and CDR2 FVKESK. The length of the CDR3 is 18 residues. In DNA form, the CDR3 reads TGTGCCAGCAGCCAGAAGATGGGGCGGAATAGGGACGCCCACGAGCAGTACTTC. It translates to CASSQKMGRNRDAHEQYF.

The J gene is TRBJ2-1, the V gene TRBV11-2; possible D gene TRBD1, 6 bases. CDR1 SGHAT and CDR2 FQNNGV come from the germline V gene. The CDR3 spans 16 residues. V was pared by 5 bases and J by 1 base, with 15 bases between. CDR3 DNA: TGTGCCAGCAGCCATTTAGGGGGAGAATCCTACAATGAGCAGTTCTTC. Translation gives CASSHLGGESYNEQFF. The full variable domain, rest sourced from reference TRBV11-2 and TRBJ2-1, is EAGVAQSPRYKIIEKRQSVAFWCNPISGHATLYWYQQILGQGPKLLIQFQNNGVVDDSQLPKDRFSAERLKGVDSTLKIQPAKLEDSAVYLCASSHLGGESYNEQFFGPGTRLTVL.

The chain carries TRBV4-2 and TRBJ1-5, with 8 nucleotides matching TRBD1. Looked up from germline, CDR1 is LGHNA and CDR2 is YNFKEQ. This CDR3 is 19 amino acids long. J lost 0 bases, V lost 0 bases, and 10 bases had no gene match. CDR3 region: CASSQDPVMGQDSNQPQHF. The CDR3 bases are TGTGCCAGCAGCCAAGATCCGGTAATGGGACAGGATAGCAATCAGCCCCAGCATTTT.

The chain has TRBV2 and TRBJ1-3; TRBD1 might be the D (5 bases). The germline gives CDR1 SNHLY, CDR2 FYNNEI. This CDR3 has 17 amino acids. V was cut by 10 bases and J by 4 bases, with 26 bases left in between. CDR3 residues: CATPGDHVEGGGNTIYF. The CDR3 region has the DNA TGTGCCACCCCCGGGGACCACGTGGAGGGCGGAGGAAACACCATATATTTT. The complete variable domain, with remaining parts taken from reference TRBV2 and TRBJ1-3, reads EPEVTQTPSHQVTQMGQEVILRCVPISNHLYFYWYRQILGQKVEFLVSFYNNEISEKSEIFDDQFSVERPDGSNFTLKIRSTKLEDSAMYFCATPGDHVEGGGNTIYFGEGSWLTVV.

The rearrangement joins TRBV5-8 to TRBJ1-1, with D perhaps matching TRBD1 (5 bases). V was trimmed by 4 bases and J by 8 bases, leaving 21 bases between them. CDR3 length equals 15 residues. Germline V gene sequence: CDR1 SGHTS, CDR2 YDEGEE. DNA of the CDR3: TGTGCCAGCAGCCGAGGGACGGTGCTATCTTTGGAAGCTTTCTTT. This encodes CASSRGTVLSLEAFF.

The genes are TRBV28 and TRBJ1-6; 7 bases are shared with TRBD1. Per germline, CDR1 MDHEN and CDR2 SYDVKM. The CDR3 loop spans 15 amino acids. After removal of 2 bases from V and 8 bases from J, the junction contained 6 bases not matched to a gene. The CDR3 bases are TGTGCCAGCAGTTTACCGACAGGGTCAGATTCACCCCTCCACTTT. Protein: CASSLPTGSDSPLHF. Using reference TRBV28 and TRBJ1-6 for the parts outside the CDR3, the full variable domain is DVKVTQSSRYLVKRTGEKVFLECVQDMDHENMFWYRQDPGLGLRLIYFSYDVKMKEKGDIPEGYSVSREKKERFSLILESASTNQTSMYLCASSLPTGSDSPLHFGNGTRLTVT.

The chain employs TRBV7-2 and TRBJ1-2; D gene unclear. Germline loops: CDR1 SGHTA, CDR2 FQGNSA. The CDR3 spans 12 residues. V dropped 4 bases and J dropped 8 bases, with 11 bases sitting between them. CDR3 sequence: CASSSVEEGYTF. Written as DNA, the CDR3 is TGTGCCAGCAGCTCCGTTGAGGAGGGCTACACCTTC.

The chain employs TRBV5-4 and TRBJ1-2; D unclear. V dropped 4 bases and J dropped 4 bases, with 11 bases sitting between them. CDR3 length: 13 residues. The germline gives CDR1 SGHNT, CDR2 YYREEE (reference sequence). As DNA, the CDR3 is TGTGCCAGCAGCCTGGCTGCCCCCTATGGCTACACCTTC. Its translation: CASSLAAPYGYTF.

The table lists this clone with a count of one. V usage is TRBV4-3 and J usage is TRBJ1-4; maybe TRBD1 (5 bases). Germline lookup yields CDR1 LGHNA and CDR2 YSLEER. V gave up 0 bases and J gave up 7 bases, with 12 bases separating them. The CDR3 covers 15 residues. Here the CDR3 DNA reads TGCGCCAGCAGCCAAGAGGGGCAGCGGGGTGAAAAACTGTTTTTT. Residues: CASSQEGQRGEKLFF.

This chain links TRBV4-2 with TRBJ2-1; TRBD2 aligns across 15 bases. Germline V lookup: CDR1 LGHNA, CDR2 YNFKEQ. Trimming took 4 bases from V and 10 from J; bases not matched to a gene: 8. The CDR3 is made up of 16 amino acids. The CDR3 region has the DNA TGTGCCAGCAGCCCGGGACTAGCGGGAGGAGTGGAGGAGCAGTTCTTC. It encodes CASSPGLAGGVEEQFF.

The chain links TRBV6-6 to TRBJ1-5; the D is unclear. Trimming pared 5 bases from V and 4 bases from J, leaving 9 bases between. There are 13 residues in the CDR3. Germline lookup yields CDR1 MNHNY and CDR2 SVGAGI (reference sequence). The CDR3 sequence is CASSPLRNQPQHF. The DNA for the CDR3 is TGTGCCAGCAGTCCGCTCAGGAATCAGCCCCAGCATTTT.

V is TRBV27 and J is TRBJ1-5; TRBD1 agrees at 9 bases. The CDR3 runs 14 residues. Germline CDR1 and CDR2: MNHEY and SMNVEV (reference sequence). Trimming cost V 5 bases and J 9 bases; bases outside gene matches: 8. The DNA for the CDR3 is TGTGCCAGCAGTCCATGGACAGGGGACCGGCCCCAGCATTTT. As protein: CASSPWTGDRPQHF.

The chain joins TRBV7-2 to TRBJ2-3; D is unclear. The germline V gene has CDR1 SGHTA and CDR2 FQGNSA. Deletions cut 5 bases from V and 4 bases from J, with 13 bases between. This CDR3 has 14 amino acids. DNA for the CDR3: TGTGCCAGCAGCCCACTCACGGGCTCAGATACGCAGTATTTT. It yields the protein CASSPLTGSDTQYF.

The J gene is TRBJ1-1, the V gene TRBV9; no reliable D call. This CDR3 region has 14 residues. Between the trimmed V and J ends, which lost 5 bases and 1 base, there was a span of 12 bases. Germline V gene sequence: CDR1 SGDLS, CDR2 YYNGEE. The CDR3 here is CASSPTGQNTEAFF. The CDR3 DNA reads as TGTGCCAGCAGTCCCACCGGGCAGAACACTGAAGCTTTCTTT.

Here the CDR3 DNA reads TGTGCCAGCAGTGTGGAGGGACAGAACACCGGGGAGCTGTTTTTT. It codes for CASSVEGQNTGELFF. V and J are TRBV2 and TRBJ2-2; D could derive from TRBD1 or TRBD2 (6 bases each). The CDR3 covers 15 residues. Germline lookup yields CDR1 SNHLY and CDR2 FYNNEI. Trimming took 4 bases from V and 1 from J, leaving 10 bases between them.

This clone has more than one count but fewer than ten. This chain links TRBV30 with TRBJ1-1; no clear D. V was pared by 3 bases and J by 1 base, with 9 bases between. The CDR3 covers 13 residues. The germline V gene has CDR1 GTSNPN and CDR2 SVGIG (reference sequence). Here the CDR3 reads CAWSTGWNTEAFF. CDR3 DNA sequence: TGTGCCTGGAGCACGGGATGGAACACTGAAGCTTTCTTT. Combining the CDR3 with reference TRBV30 and TRBJ1-1 gives the whole variable domain SQTIHQWPATLVQPVGSPLSLECTVEGTSNPNLYWYRQAAGRGLQLLFYSVGIGQISSEVPQNLSASRPQDRQFILSSKKLLLSDSGFYLCAWSTGWNTEAFFGQGTRLTVV.

V usage is TRBV18 and J usage is TRBJ2-7; no firm D call. Trimming pared 0 bases from V and 6 bases from J, leaving 12 bases between. CDR3 length equals 14 residues. In germline, CDR1 is KGHSH, CDR2 LQKENI. The CDR3 is CASSPPEIMGEQYF. CDR3 sequence (DNA): TGTGCCAGCTCACCACCGGAGATTATGGGCGAGCAGTACTTC.

For this clone: Other nucleotide sequences in the sample specify the same CDR3. The gene calls are TRBV4-3 and TRBJ2-3; no definite D call. The CDR3 totals 13 residues. Trimming removed 4 bases from V and 1 base from J, with 6 bases in between. Germline CDR1 reads LGHNA; CDR2 reads YSLEER. In nucleotides, the CDR3 is TGCGCCAGCAGCCGCCGGGGCACAGATACGCAGTATTTT. It yields the protein CASSRRGTDTQYF.